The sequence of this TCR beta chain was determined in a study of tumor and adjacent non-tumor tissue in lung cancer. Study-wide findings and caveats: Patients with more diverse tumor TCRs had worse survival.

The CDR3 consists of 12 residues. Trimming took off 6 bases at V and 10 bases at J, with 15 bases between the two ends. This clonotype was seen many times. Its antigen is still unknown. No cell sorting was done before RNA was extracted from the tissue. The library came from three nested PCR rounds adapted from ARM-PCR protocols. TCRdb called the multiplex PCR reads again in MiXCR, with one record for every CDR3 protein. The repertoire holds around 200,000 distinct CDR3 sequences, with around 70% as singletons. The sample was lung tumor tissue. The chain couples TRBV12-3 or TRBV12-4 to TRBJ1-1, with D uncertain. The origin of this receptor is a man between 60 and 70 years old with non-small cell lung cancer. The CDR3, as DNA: TGTGCCAGCAGCTTTAAGGTCCGTGTAGCTTTCTTT. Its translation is CASSFKVRVAFF.